The 5 T cell receptor beta chains presented below share a single source sample, sequenced in a study of cytomegalovirus exposure and HLA in healthy donors. PCR involved 60 Vbeta and 13 Jbeta primers. Sequenced by immunoSEQ multiplex PCR; TCRdb stores in-frame clones only, minus some. The repertoire holds approximately 140,000 clones, around 77% seen once, with roughly 0.9% in the top ten. The sequenced material came from PBMCs. The receptors were sampled from a woman in her sixties in good health and CMV-seronegative.

This chain joins TRBV28 and TRBJ1-2; D is unresolved. V was trimmed by 3 bases and J by 4 bases, leaving 12 bases between them. The V gene's germline CDR1 is MDHEN and CDR2 SYDVKM. The CDR3 consists of 14 residues. As DNA, the CDR3 is TGTGCCAGCAGTTTGAGCCTGCTTATCTATGGCTACACCTTC. Its translation is CASSLSLLIYGYTF.

This chain joins TRBV7-3 and TRBJ2-2; 7 bases align to TRBD1. CDR3 size: 14 residues. Germline CDR1 and CDR2: SGHTA and FQGTGA. V lost 5 bases to trimming and J lost 6 bases; unmatched junction nucleotides: 6. CDR3 in amino acids: CASSPTGPAGELFF. The CDR3 nucleotides are TGTGCCAGCAGCCCGACAGGGCCGGCCGGGGAGCTGTTTTTT.

This rearrangement joins TRBV11-2 to TRBJ2-7; TRBD2 aligns across 7 bases. Germline trimming cut 3 bases from V and 3 bases from J; bases unmatched to any gene: 11. There are 16 residues in the CDR3. Germline CDR1 SGHAT, CDR2 FQNNGV. For the CDR3, the DNA is TGTGCCAGCAGCTTCGCCAGCGCGGGAGAGTTCTACGAGCAGTACTTC. Encoded protein: CASSFASAGEFYEQYF. The whole variable domain, remainder taken from reference TRBV11-2 and TRBJ2-7, is EAGVAQSPRYKIIEKRQSVAFWCNPISGHATLYWYQQILGQGPKLLIQFQNNGVVDDSQLPKDRFSAERLKGVDSTLKIQPAKLEDSAVYLCASSFASAGEFYEQYFGPGTRLTVT.

This chain links TRBV28 with TRBJ2-5; possible D gene TRBD2, 5 bases. Germline CDR1 is MDHEN and CDR2 is SYDVKM. This CDR3 has 15 residues. V was shortened by 4 bases and J by 5 bases, with 17 bases between the two germline ends. The CDR3 sequence: CASSSPQVSAETQYF. CDR3 coding DNA: TGTGCCAGCAGTTCCCCCCAAGTTAGCGCGGAGACCCAGTACTTC.

The chain's CDR3 is CASSLAGTGERNTIYF. The CDR3, as DNA: TGTGCCAGCAGCTTGGCTGGGACAGGGGAACGGAACACCATATATTTT. The genes are TRBV5-6 and TRBJ1-3; 10 positions agree with TRBD1. V dropped 0 bases and J dropped 7; count of bases not matched to a gene: 7. Germline V CDR1 and CDR2: SGHDT, YYEEEE. The CDR3 consists of 16 residues. Full variable domain (outside the CDR3, taken from reference TRBV5-6 and TRBJ1-3): DAGVTQSPTHLIKTRGQQVTLRCSPKSGHDTVSWYQQALGQGPQFIFQYYEEEERQRGNFPDRFSGHQFPNYSSELNVNALLLGDSALYLCASSLAGTGERNTIYFGEGSWLTVV.